This T cell receptor (beta chain) was captured by sequencing in a study of T cell responses to AZD1222 COVID-19 vaccine. Remarks on this clone: Its specificity is unknown.

This CDR3 spans 16 amino acids. Trimming took 2 bases from V and 6 from J; bases not matched to a gene: 5. From germline, CDR1 is MDHEN and CDR2 SYDVKM. Study findings and constraints: Close to half of all spike-specific TCRs reportedly target regions of the variants that are unmutated.

TCRdb's table, derived via immunoSEQ multiplex PCR, lists solely in-frame clones and lacks some. The sample lists 120,000 or so clones; roughly 90% were seen once. This chain links TRBV28 with TRBJ1-4, with TRBD1 matching over 11 bases. This TCR derives from an adult who received the AZD1222 COVID-19 vaccine. The source was peripheral blood, collected 28 days after the second AZD1222 dose. The CDR3, as DNA: TGTGCCAGCAGTTTACAGGGGACAGGGGGAGATGAAAAACTGTTTTTT. It yields the protein CASSLQGTGGDEKLFF.